Each of the 6 T cell receptor beta chains below was sequenced from the same sample in a study of technical replicates of blood from a handful of donors. Method: immunoSEQ multiplex PCR; TCRdb's copy keeps in-frame clones and lacks some. This table has more than 65,000 clones, around 90% appearing once. Sequencing was performed on T cells isolated from PBMCs. The receptors were gathered from a human donor in good health.

The chain joins TRBV9 to TRBJ2-5; 8 nucleotides agree with TRBD2. The CDR3 spans 15 residues. CDR1 and CDR2 from the germline V gene are SGDLS and YYNGEE. V dropped 0 bases and J dropped 1; count of bases not matched to a gene: 2. CDR3 nucleotides: TGTGCCAGCAGCGTAGCAGCGGGGGCCCAAGAGACCCAGTACTTC. Its translation: CASSVAAGAQETQYF.

The gene calls are TRBV9 and TRBJ2-2; possibly TRBD2 for D (5 bases). The length of the CDR3 is 14 residues. Per germline, CDR1 SGDLS and CDR2 YYNGEE. Trimming removed 0 bases from V and 8 bases from J, with 11 bases in between. This chain's CDR3 is CASSVDVALGELFF. The CDR3 region has the DNA TGTGCCAGCAGCGTAGATGTAGCGCTGGGGGAGCTGTTTTTT.

The rearrangement links TRBV10-3 to TRBJ1-2; the match to TRBD1 covers 8 bases. Germline V gives CDR1 ENHRY, CDR2 SYGVKD. The CDR3 is made up of 14 amino acids. The V and J ends lost 6 bases and 2 bases, in that order; junction bases with no gene match: 5. This CDR3 is CAIRMDRENYGYTF. The DNA for the CDR3 is TGTGCCATCAGGATGGACAGGGAAAACTATGGCTACACCTTC.

The chain joins TRBV6-5 to TRBJ2-7; D is perhaps TRBD2 (5 bases). Trimming cost V 6 bases and J 2 bases, with 14 bases left between them. This CDR3 comprises 14 residues. The germline CDR1 and CDR2 sequences are MNHEY and SVGAGI. CDR3 bases: TGTGCCAGCAGGGCCTCTGAGGGCCCCTACGAGCAGTACTTC. Protein: CASRASEGPYEQYF.

The chain combines TRBV4-2 with TRBJ1-1, with 7 bases lining up with TRBD1. J was trimmed by 0 bases and V by 0 bases; bases with no gene match: 4. The CDR3 loop spans 16 amino acids. Germline assignment: CDR1 LGHNA and CDR2 YNFKEQ. CDR3 sequence reads: CASSQDRDRMNTEAFF. Here the CDR3 DNA reads TGTGCCAGCAGCCAAGATCGGGACAGAATGAACACTGAAGCTTTCTTT.

The rearrangement links TRBV7-3 to TRBJ1-4; TRBD1 matches at 7 bases. The germline V gene encodes CDR1 SGHTA and CDR2 FQGTGA. The CDR3 runs to 17 residues. Trimming cost V 4 bases and J 13 bases; bases outside gene matches: 21. The CDR3: CASSSQPGQAPGSRLFF. CDR3 sequence (DNA): TGTGCCAGCAGCTCCCAGCCCGGACAGGCCCCAGGCAGCCGACTGTTTTTT.